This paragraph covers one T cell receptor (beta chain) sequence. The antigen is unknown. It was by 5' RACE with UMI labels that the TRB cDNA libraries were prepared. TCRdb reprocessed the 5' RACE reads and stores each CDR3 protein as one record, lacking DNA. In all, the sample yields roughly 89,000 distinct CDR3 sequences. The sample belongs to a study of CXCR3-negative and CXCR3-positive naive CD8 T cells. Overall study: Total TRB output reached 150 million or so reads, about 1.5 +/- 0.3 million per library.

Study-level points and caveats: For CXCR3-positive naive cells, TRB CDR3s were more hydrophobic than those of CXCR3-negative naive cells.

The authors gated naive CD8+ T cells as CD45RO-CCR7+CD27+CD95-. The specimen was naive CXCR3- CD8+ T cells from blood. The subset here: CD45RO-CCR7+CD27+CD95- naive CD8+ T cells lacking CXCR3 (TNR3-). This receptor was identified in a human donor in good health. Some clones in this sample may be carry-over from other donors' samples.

CDR3 region: CASSDQDTDTQYF. The chain recombines TRBV6-2 or TRBV6-3 with TRBJ2-3. The CDR3 has 13 amino acids. Germline V lookup: CDR1 MNHEY, CDR2 SVGEGT.